This T cell receptor (beta chain) was retrieved from a study of blood T cell repertoires in COVID-19. About the research overall: The origin of the acute and convalescent COVID-19 samples was the United States, Italy and Spain. PBMCs, B-cell-depleted T cells, or T cells were the source of the cDNA or gDNA that made up the material.

This clone occurred once. In the original analysis: For nucleated cells, counts were estimated from reference gene primer amplification. This table comes from immunoSEQ multiplex PCR, and its TCRdb copy is limited to in-frame clones, with some not included. D and trimming come from the DNA, and the V and J calls and clone size come from that table. The data show 140,000 or so clones, with around 83% seen just once and 10% to 13% held by the top ten. The sequencing input was peripheral blood. The source is a man in his 60s with active or convalescent COVID-19.

For the CDR3, the DNA is TGCGCCAGCAGCTTGGCCGACCTAGCGGACGAGCAGTACTTC. Residues: CASSLADLADEQYF. V usage is TRBV5-1 and J usage is TRBJ2-7, with 7 bases matching TRBD2. This CDR3 contains 14 residues. Trimming cost V 0 bases and J 5 bases; bases outside gene matches: 5. Germline lookup yields CDR1 SGHRS and CDR2 YFSETQ.